This T cell receptor (beta chain) was documented in a study of blood T cell repertoires in COVID-19. Data came from immunoSEQ multiplex PCR; TCRdb stores just in-frame clones and leaves some out. The data contain about 190,000 clones, 87% of them seen just once; the ten biggest clones take up about a fifth. Trimming cost V 2 bases and J 7 bases, with 5 bases left between them. This CDR3 is built from 11 residues. The receptor was derived from a man aged 55 to 69 with active or convalescent COVID-19. The sample consisted of peripheral blood. The chain employs TRBV12-3 or TRBV12-4 and TRBJ1-2, with D uncertain. As DNA, the CDR3 is TGTGCCAGCAGTTTATTCGGTGGCTACACCTTC. This translates into CASSLFGGYTF.